The text below deals with one T cell receptor (beta chain). The data derive from a study of cytomegalovirus exposure and HLA in healthy donors. PCR amplification relied on 60 Vbeta primers (plus 13 Jbeta primers). The protocol was immunoSEQ multiplex PCR, while the TCRdb copy is restricted to in-frame clones and leaves out a portion. This table holds roughly 130,000 clones, around 80% found once. Trimming took 1 base from V and 3 from J, leaving 7 bases between them. This CDR3 has 14 residues. Germline CDR1 and CDR2: SGHTA and FQGNSA. The sequencing sample was made of PBMCs. The receptor was isolated from a man between 25 and 39 years old in good health and CMV-seronegative. The chain uses TRBV7-2 and TRBJ2-1; tentatively, D is TRBD2 (6 bases). DNA of the CDR3: TGTGCCAGCAGCTTAGTCGGGGGCTACAATGAGCAGTTCTTC. Translation gives CASSLVGGYNEQFF.